The clone carrying this TCR beta chain occurred many times. The germline gives CDR1 KGHSH, CDR2 LQKENI. Trimming stripped 0 bases from V and 7 bases from J, with 7 bases between. The CDR3 spans 13 residues. This sample was included in a study of T-cell reconstitution after alpha-beta-depleted transplantation in children. Researchers prepared the TCRbeta library using unique molecular identifiers, the study reports. TCRdb independently ran MiXCR on the PCR reads; one entry per CDR3 protein. The data contain about 360,000 distinct CDR3 sequences, roughly 15% of them singletons. The sample was PBMCs, taken from the stem cell graft. The sequence derives from a human donor who donated a stem cell graft to a child with Fanconi anemia. The V call is TRBV18, the J call TRBJ2-1; tentative D call: TRBD2 (5 bases). The CDR3: CASSPPSGNEQFF. As DNA, the CDR3 is TGTGCCAGCTCACCACCGTCGGGGAATGAGCAGTTCTTC. The variable domain in full, completed from reference TRBV18 and TRBJ2-1, reads NAGVMQNPRHLVRRRGQEARLRCSPMKGHSHVYWYRQLPEEGLKFMVYLQKENIIDESGMPKERFSAEFPKEGPSILRIQQVVRGDSAAYFCASSPPSGNEQFFGPGTRLTVL.